This T cell receptor (beta chain) emerged from a study of blood T cell repertoires in COVID-19. Study overall: T cells, B-cell-depleted T cells, or PBMCs provided the cDNA or gDNA that served as material.

TCRdb's copy holds only in-frame clones and misses some; the assay was immunoSEQ multiplex PCR. Here the sample spans about 180,000 clones, roughly 83% being singletons. V dropped 4 bases and J dropped 6; count of bases not matched to a gene: 5. This CDR3 comprises 16 residues. CDR1 is LGHDT and CDR2 is YNNKEL in the germline V gene (reference sequence). The clonotype comes from a woman in her forties with COVID-19, enrolled during active disease. The chain combines TRBV3-1 (or the pseudogene TRBV3-2) with TRBJ2-3; 15 bases match TRBD2. Sequencing was carried out using peripheral blood. CDR3 loop: CASSRTSGGARDTQYF. DNA of the CDR3: TGTGCCAGCAGCCGGACTAGCGGGGGGGCGAGGGATACGCAGTATTTT.